The 13 T cell receptor beta chains given below trace back to one sample, sequenced in a study of cytomegalovirus exposure and HLA in healthy donors. Amplification used 60 Vbeta primers and 13 Jbeta primers. TCRdb keeps only in-frame clones here, not all; method: immunoSEQ multiplex PCR. The sample holds 150,000 or so clones, roughly 80% seen once. The source material was PBMCs. Source of these receptors: a woman under 30 in good health and CMV-seronegative.

The rearrangement links TRBV4-1 to TRBJ2-5; 11 nucleotides line up with TRBD1. V dropped 3 bases and J dropped 5; count of bases not matched to a gene: 8. Germline V gives CDR1 MGHRA, CDR2 YSYEKL. The CDR3 totals 16 residues. The CDR3 DNA follows: TGCGCCAGCAGCCATCAAGGACAGGGGGCGGGGGAGACCCAGTACTTC. This sequence encodes CASSHQGQGAGETQYF.

V usage is TRBV6-5 and J usage is TRBJ2-1, with a weak D call TRBD2 (5 bases). Per germline, CDR1 MNHEY and CDR2 SVGAGI. Trimming cost V 1 base and J 8 bases, with 12 bases left between them. The CDR3 length is 14 residues. CDR3: CASSYFGNPHEQFF. CDR3 nucleotides: TGTGCCAGCAGTTACTTCGGGAACCCCCATGAGCAGTTCTTC.

The sample holds a few counts of this clone. J is TRBJ2-7 and V is TRBV5-1; maybe TRBD1 (6 bases). Germline CDR1 is SGHRS and CDR2 is YFSETQ. CDR3 size: 16 residues. The V end lost 0 bases, the J end lost 7 bases, and 20 bases lay between the germline ends. The CDR3 region is CASSLASGARPGEQYF. The CDR3 coding sequence is TGCGCCAGCAGCTTGGCGTCAGGGGCCCGACCGGGGGAGCAGTACTTC.

The rearrangement joins TRBV5-1 to TRBJ2-7, with D hard to call. V was shortened by 4 bases and J by 1 base, with 6 bases between the two germline ends. Germline V gene data show CDR1 as SGHRS and CDR2 as YFSETQ. This CDR3 is built from 12 residues. The CDR3 DNA sequence: TGCGCCAGCAGCCTCAGTTCCTACGAGCAGTACTTC. This encodes CASSLSSYEQYF.

This sequence joins TRBV6-6 and TRBJ2-5; D possibly corresponds to TRBD1 (5 bases). The CDR3 runs to 12 residues. Trimming shortened V by 5 bases and J by 4 bases, and 8 bases separated the two germline ends. Germline V gene lookup returns CDR1 MNHNY and CDR2 SVGAGI (reference sequence). The CDR3 loop reads CASSDDRETQYF. CDR3 sequence (DNA): TGTGCCAGCAGTGACGACAGAGAGACCCAGTACTTC.

The chain employs TRBV5-5 and TRBJ1-5; D is perhaps TRBD1 (5 bases). The CDR3 totals 13 residues. The germline V gene has CDR1 SGHKS and CDR2 YYEKEE (reference sequence). V was pared by 0 bases and J by 5 bases, with 6 bases between. In DNA form, the CDR3 reads TGTGCCAGCAGCTTGGGGGGGGATCAGCCCCAGCATTTT. Protein product: CASSLGGDQPQHF.

A few counts support this clone. V and J are TRBV6-4 and TRBJ2-1, with 10 bases that match TRBD2. Trimming removed 8 bases from V and 7 bases from J; junction bases left unmatched: 11. The germline V gene has CDR1 MRHNA and CDR2 SNTAGT. The CDR3 runs 15 residues. Here the CDR3 reads CASRSSSGSSNEQFF. Written as DNA, the CDR3 is TGTGCCAGCCGCTCGTCTAGCGGGAGTAGTAATGAGCAGTTCTTC.

The chain combines TRBV2 with TRBJ1-5, with TRBD1 identical over 9 bases. Germline CDR1 SNHLY, CDR2 FYNNEI. Unmatched junction bases numbered 2, after V lost 8 bases and J lost 0 bases. The CDR3 has 14 amino acids. CDR3 DNA sequence: TGTGCCAGCGAGGGACAGGGTAGCAATCAGCCCCAGCATTTT. Translated, it gives CASEGQGSNQPQHF. Full variable domain (rest looked up from reference TRBV2 and TRBJ1-5): EPEVTQTPSHQVTQMGQEVILRCVPISNHLYFYWYRQILGQKVEFLVSFYNNEISEKSEIFDDQFSVERPDGSNFTLKIRSTKLEDSAMYFCASEGQGSNQPQHFGDGTRLSIL.

A remark on this clone: A read error may account for a junction end that differs from germline. The chain joins TRBV5-1 to TRBJ2-7; maybe TRBD1 (6 bases). The germline gives CDR1 SGHRS, CDR2 YFSETQ. The CDR3 spans 14 residues. CDR3: CASSLGWTDYEQYF. The CDR3 DNA reads as TGCGCCAGTAGCTTGGGTTGGACAGACTACGAGCAGTACTTC.

This rearrangement joins TRBV5-1 to TRBJ2-5; 9 bases fit TRBD2. The germline gives CDR1 SGHRS, CDR2 YFSETQ. J was trimmed by 5 bases and V by 4 bases; bases with no gene match: 9. The CDR3 runs 15 residues. CDR3 residues: CASSLSGSRLETQYF. Here the CDR3 DNA reads TGCGCCAGCAGCCTTAGCGGGAGTAGGTTGGAGACCCAGTACTTC.

This chain links TRBV11-2 with TRBJ2-1, with D unresolved. Germline loops: CDR1 SGHAT, CDR2 FQNNGV. CDR3 length: 11 amino acids. The ends were cut back, 7 bases at V and 3 bases at J, with 4 bases in the middle. The CDR3 here is CASIDYNEQFF. The CDR3 DNA reads as TGTGCCAGCATAGACTACAATGAGCAGTTCTTC.

The chain has TRBV2 and TRBJ1-1, with TRBD1 as a possible D gene (6 bases). The CDR3 length is 14 residues. Trimming stripped 5 bases from V and 1 base from J, with 11 bases between. Germline lookup yields CDR1 SNHLY and CDR2 FYNNEI. This CDR3 reads CASSTGQRNTEAFF. The DNA of the CDR3 is TGTGCCAGCAGTACCGGACAGAGGAACACTGAAGCTTTCTTT. The full variable domain, with the rest looked up from reference TRBV2 and TRBJ1-1, is EPEVTQTPSHQVTQMGQEVILRCVPISNHLYFYWYRQILGQKVEFLVSFYNNEISEKSEIFDDQFSVERPDGSNFTLKIRSTKLEDSAMYFCASSTGQRNTEAFFGQGTRLTVV.

The chain employs TRBV27 and TRBJ1-5, with TRBD1 as a possible D gene (5 bases). V gave up 7 bases and J gave up 4 bases, with 17 bases separating them. Germline CDR1 reads MNHEY; CDR2 reads SMNVEV (reference sequence). This CDR3 has 15 residues. CDR3: CASIREDGPNQPQHF. CDR3 sequence (DNA): TGTGCCAGCATCAGGGAAGACGGCCCTAATCAGCCCCAGCATTTT.